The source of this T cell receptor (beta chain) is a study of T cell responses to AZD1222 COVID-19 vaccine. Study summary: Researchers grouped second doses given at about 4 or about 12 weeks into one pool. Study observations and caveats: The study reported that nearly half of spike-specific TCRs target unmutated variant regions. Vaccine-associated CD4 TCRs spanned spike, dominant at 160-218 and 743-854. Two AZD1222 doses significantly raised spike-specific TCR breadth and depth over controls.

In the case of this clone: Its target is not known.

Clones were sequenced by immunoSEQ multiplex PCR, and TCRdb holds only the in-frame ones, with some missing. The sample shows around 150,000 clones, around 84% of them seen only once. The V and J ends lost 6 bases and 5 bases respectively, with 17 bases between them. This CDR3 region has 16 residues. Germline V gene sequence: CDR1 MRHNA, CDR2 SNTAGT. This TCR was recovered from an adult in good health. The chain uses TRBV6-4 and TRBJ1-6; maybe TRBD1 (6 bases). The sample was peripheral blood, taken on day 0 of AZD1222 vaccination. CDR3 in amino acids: CASRADAGVHNSPLHF. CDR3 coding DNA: TGTGCCAGCAGAGCGGATGCAGGGGTCCATAATTCACCCCTCCACTTT.